Listed below are T cell receptor beta chains from one sample, sequenced in a study of shared clonotypes between healthy human individuals. This table comes from immunoSEQ multiplex PCR, and its TCRdb copy is limited to in-frame clones, with some not included. The sample includes about 2.4 million clones, more than 85% of them seen just once. The specimen sequenced was naive CD4+ T cells from PBMCs. The origin of the receptors is a man aged 18 to 30 in good health. Some clones in this sample may be carry-over from other donors' samples. The CDR3 runs from the conserved cysteine through the conserved F or W. Fields, in order: V gene, D gene, clone size, J gene, CDR3 DNA, CDR3 protein. D genes are given only for firm matches. Some rows mark clone size as missing; the rest say once, few, many or name a class of expanded clone.

>TRBV2|TRBD1|.|TRBJ2-5
TGTGCCAGCAGTAGGGACAGCCAAGAGACCCAGTACTTC
CASSRDSQETQYF
>TRBV5-4|.|few|TRBJ1-2
TGTGCCAGCAGTCGTGAGTACAGTAACTATGGCTACACCTTC
CASSREYSNYGYTF
>TRBV18|TRBD2|.|TRBJ2-7
TGTGCCAGCTCGCCTGGACTAGCGGGAGTATCCTACGAGCAGTACTTC
CASSPGLAGVSYEQYF
>TRBV9|TRBD2|.|TRBJ2-1
TGTGCCAGCAGCACTAGCGCGAGCTCCTACAATGAGCAGTTCTTC
CASSTSASSYNEQFF
>TRBV29-1|.|.|TRBJ1-1
TGCGGAGCCGGACGGGGGCGAGGCACTGAAGCTTTCTTT
CGAGRGRGTEAFF
>TRBV7-9|.|.|TRBJ2-2
TGTGCCAGCAGCTTAGGGTCAGACAACCCGAACACCGGGGAGCTGTTTTTT
CASSLGSDNPNTGELFF
>TRBV18|.|.|TRBJ2-7
TGTGCCAGCTCACCACCGGGGGCTCCGTACGAGCAGTACTTC
CASSPPGAPYEQYF
>TRBV7-6|.|.|TRBJ2-6
TGTGCCAGCAGCTTAGCGCGGGTCGGGGTCCTGACTTTC
CASSLARVGVLTF
>TRBV5-1|TRBD1|.|TRBJ2-7
TGCGCCAGCAGCTCCCAACCACAGGGGGTGGGGTCCTACGAGCAGTACTTC
CASSSQPQGVGSYEQYF
>TRBV5-1|TRBD1|.|TRBJ2-7
TGCGCCAGCAGCCCGGGGGGGACAGGGGCCTACGAGCAGTACTTC
CASSPGGTGAYEQYF
>TRBV6-5|TRBD1|.|TRBJ2-2
TGTGCCAGCAACGTGGGCAGGGGGCCCACCGGGGAGCTGTTTTTT
CASNVGRGPTGELFF
>TRBV4-2|TRBD1|.|TRBJ1-4
TGTGCCAGCAGCCAGTCAGGGGGATCTAATGAAAAACTGTTTTTT
CASSQSGGSNEKLFF
>TRBV9|.|.|TRBJ2-3
TGTGCCAGCAGCGTAGCCGGTTTCACAGATACGCAGTATTTT
CASSVAGFTDTQYF
>TRBV28|.|.|TRBJ2-1
TGTGCCAGCGTAACATCCGGCGGGAATGAGCAGTTCTTC
CASVTSGGNEQFF
>TRBV5-1|.|.|TRBJ2-2
TGCGCCAGCAGCCCGGATCACGTGGCGAACACCGGGGAGCTGTTTTTT
CASSPDHVANTGELFF
>TRBV28|TRBD2|.|TRBJ2-7
TGTGCCAGCAGCCCATTTCGGGCTAGCGGGATTCGTAGGGAGCAGTACTTC
CASSPFRASGIRREQYF
>TRBV7-9|.|.|TRBJ1-2
TGTGCCAGCAGCTTACGGCCTAACTATGGCTACACCTTC
CASSLRPNYGYTF
>TRBV5-1|TRBD2|.|TRBJ2-7
TGCGCCAGCAGCCCGGCCCCTAGCGGGAGGGCCTACGAGCAGTACTTC
CASSPAPSGRAYEQYF
>TRBV28|.|.|TRBJ2-7
TGTGCCAGCGGATCACAGGCCTCCTACGAGCAGTACTTC
CASGSQASYEQYF
>TRBV14|TRBD2|.|TRBJ2-7
TGTGCCAGCAGCCCATCAAATAGCGGGAGGGAGAGTAGGTACGAGCAGTACTTC
CASSPSNSGRESRYEQYF
>TRBV28|.|.|TRBJ1-3
TGTGCCAGCCTTACAAGGAGCTCTGGAAACACCATATATTTT
CASLTRSSGNTIYF
>TRBV2|TRBD1|.|TRBJ2-5
TGTGCCAGCAGTGCCCCCGGGACAGGGGGCGGGGAGACCCAGTACTTC
CASSAPGTGGGETQYF